The 5 T cell receptor beta chains below all came from one sample that was sequenced in a study of shared clonotypes between healthy human individuals. Assay: immunoSEQ multiplex PCR; the TCRdb copy retains only in-frame clones and omits some. Found here are tens of thousands of clones, 50% to 70% of them singletons; the top ten hold under 65%. The specimen was memory CD8+ T cells sorted from blood. The subset: CD45RO+ cells pooled with CCR7-negative TemRA cells. The receptors shown here come from a man younger than 45 in good health.

A remark on this clone: The identical CDR3 is also encoded by other nucleotide sequences in the sample. The rearrangement joins TRBV28 to TRBJ1-1, with D uncertain. There are 12 residues in the CDR3. Per germline, CDR1 MDHEN and CDR2 SYDVKM. Between the trimmed V and J ends, which lost 6 bases and 0 bases, there was a span of 5 bases. CDR3 residues: CASSLLNTEAFF. CDR3 DNA: TGTGCCAGCAGCCTCTTGAACACTGAAGCTTTCTTT.

The chain couples TRBV6-5 to TRBJ2-7; 8 nucleotides match TRBD1. The germline CDR1 and CDR2 sequences are MNHEY and SVGAGI. V lost 3 bases, J lost 7 bases, and 8 bases stayed unmatched. The CDR3 loop spans 14 amino acids. This chain's CDR3 is CASSYDRGSREQYF. The CDR3 DNA is TGTGCCAGCAGTTATGACAGGGGATCACGGGAGCAGTACTTC.

The genes are TRBV7-2 and TRBJ2-7; a weak D match, TRBD2 (6 bases). The V end lost 3 bases, the J end lost 2 bases, and 14 bases lay between the germline ends. There are 15 residues in the CDR3. Looked up from germline, CDR1 is SGHTA and CDR2 is FQGNSA. CDR3 sequence reads: CASSLVGGSTYEQYF. DNA of the CDR3: TGTGCCAGCAGCTTGGTAGGAGGGAGCACCTACGAGCAGTACTTC.

V is TRBV18 and J is TRBJ1-5; D is unresolved. The CDR3 has 13 residues. Germline V gives CDR1 KGHSH, CDR2 LQKENI. The V and J ends lost 5 bases and 0 bases respectively, with 5 bases between them. CDR3 residues: CASSSDSNQPQHF. Here the CDR3 DNA reads TGTGCCAGCTCATCAGATAGCAATCAGCCCCAGCATTTT.

This clone was found many times. J is TRBJ1-5 and V is TRBV6-5; D is unresolved. This CDR3 has 13 amino acids. Germline CDR1 is MNHEY and CDR2 is SVGAGI. Trimming cost V 8 bases and J 0 bases, with 8 bases left between them. The CDR3 DNA reads TGTGCCAGCCGAGTTGGTAGCAATCAGCCCCAGCATTTT. This sequence encodes CASRVGSNQPQHF.